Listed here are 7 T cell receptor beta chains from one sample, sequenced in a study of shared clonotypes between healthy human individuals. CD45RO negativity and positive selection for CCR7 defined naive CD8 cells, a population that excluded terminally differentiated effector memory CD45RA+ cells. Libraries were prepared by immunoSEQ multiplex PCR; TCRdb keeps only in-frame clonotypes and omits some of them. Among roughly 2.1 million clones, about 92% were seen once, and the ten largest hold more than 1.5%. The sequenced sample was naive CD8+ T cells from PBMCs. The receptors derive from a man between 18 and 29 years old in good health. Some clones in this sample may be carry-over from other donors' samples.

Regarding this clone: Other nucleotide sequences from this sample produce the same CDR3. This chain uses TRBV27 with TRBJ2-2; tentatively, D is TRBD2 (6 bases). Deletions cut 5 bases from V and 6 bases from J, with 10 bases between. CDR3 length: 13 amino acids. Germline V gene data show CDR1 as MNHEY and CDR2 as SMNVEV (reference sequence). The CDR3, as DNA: TGTGCCAGCAGTCCTCGGAGGGCCGGGGAGCTGTTTTTT. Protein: CASSPRRAGELFF.

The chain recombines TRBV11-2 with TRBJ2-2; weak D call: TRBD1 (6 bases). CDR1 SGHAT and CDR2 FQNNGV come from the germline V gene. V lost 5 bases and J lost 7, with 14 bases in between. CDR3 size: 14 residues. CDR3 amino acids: CASSLNRAYGELFF. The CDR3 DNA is TGTGCCAGCAGCCTTAACAGGGCATACGGGGAGCTGTTTTTT.

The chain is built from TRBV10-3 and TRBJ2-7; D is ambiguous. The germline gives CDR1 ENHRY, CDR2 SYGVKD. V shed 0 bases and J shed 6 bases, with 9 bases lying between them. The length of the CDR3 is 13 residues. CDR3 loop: CAISESIGTEQYF. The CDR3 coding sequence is TGTGCCATCAGTGAGTCAATTGGTACCGAGCAGTACTTC.

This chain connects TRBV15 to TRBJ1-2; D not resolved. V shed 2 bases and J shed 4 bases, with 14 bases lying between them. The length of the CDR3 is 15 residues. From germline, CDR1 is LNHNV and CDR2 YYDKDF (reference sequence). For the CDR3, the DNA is TGTGCCACCAGCAGATCCGACGGGCCGGTCTATGGCTACACCTTC. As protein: CATSRSDGPVYGYTF.

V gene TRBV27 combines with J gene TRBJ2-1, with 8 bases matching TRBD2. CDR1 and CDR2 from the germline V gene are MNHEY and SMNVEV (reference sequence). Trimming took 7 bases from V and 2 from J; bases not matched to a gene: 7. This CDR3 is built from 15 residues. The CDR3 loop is CASKTAGVTYNEQFF. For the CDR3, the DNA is TGTGCCAGCAAGACAGCGGGAGTAACCTACAATGAGCAGTTCTTC.

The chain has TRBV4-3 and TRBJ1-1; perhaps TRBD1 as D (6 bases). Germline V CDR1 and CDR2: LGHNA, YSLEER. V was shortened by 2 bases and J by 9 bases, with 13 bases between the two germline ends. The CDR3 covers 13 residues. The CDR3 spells CASSQRTAAKAFF. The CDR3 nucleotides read TGCGCCAGCAGCCAACGGACAGCGGCAAAAGCTTTCTTT.

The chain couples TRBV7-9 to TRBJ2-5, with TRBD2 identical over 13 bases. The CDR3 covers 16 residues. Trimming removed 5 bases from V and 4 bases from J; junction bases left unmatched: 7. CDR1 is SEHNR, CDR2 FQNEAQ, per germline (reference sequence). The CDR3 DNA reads TGTGCCAGCAGCGACCCGGGACTAGCGGGATCAGAGACCCAGTACTTC. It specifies CASSDPGLAGSETQYF.